Listed below are T cell receptor beta chains from one sample, sequenced in a study of blood T cell repertoires in COVID-19. Using immunoSEQ multiplex PCR, the repertoire was profiled, and TCRdb retains in-frame clones only, with some absent. This table has around 290,000 clones, around 90% appearing once. The sample was PBMCs or T cells enriched from blood (not recorded which). These receptors were collected from a woman in her 30s who had recovered from COVID-19. Each CDR3 is given with its conserved first and last residue. Fields, in order: clone size, V gene, CDR3 length, J gene, D gene, CDR3 DNA, CDR3 protein. D genes are given only for firm matches. A clone size is listed for some rows: how often the clone was seen (once, few, many), or a class if it is expanded.

abundance: -
v_gene: TRBV6-2/TRBV6-3
len: 15
j_gene: TRBJ1-4
d_gene: TRBD1
CDR3nt: TGTGCCAGCAGCGCCCTAGGGGGCGCAAGTGAAAAACTGTTTTTT
CDR3aa: CASSALGGASEKLFF

abundance: -
v_gene: TRBV5-4
len: 13
j_gene: TRBJ1-1
d_gene: TRBD1
CDR3nt: TGTGCCAGCAGCCCAGGGGGGAACACTGAAGCTTTCTTT
CDR3aa: CASSPGGNTEAFF

abundance: -
v_gene: TRBV5-1
len: 17
j_gene: TRBJ2-1
d_gene: TRBD2
CDR3nt: TGCGCCAGCAGCTTGGGACTAGCGGGAGGAATGCTGAATGAGCAGTTCTTC
CDR3aa: CASSLGLAGGMLNEQFF

abundance: -
v_gene: TRBV3-1/TRBV3-2
len: 16
j_gene: TRBJ1-3
d_gene: TRBD1
CDR3nt: TGTGCCAGCAGCACGCGACAGGGGGTAGGTGGAAACACCATATATTTT
CDR3aa: CASSTRQGVGGNTIYF

abundance: -
v_gene: TRBV2
len: 13
j_gene: TRBJ1-2
d_gene: -
CDR3nt: TGTGCCAACTTAGTAGACAGGAACTATGGCTACACCTTC
CDR3aa: CANLVDRNYGYTF

abundance: -
v_gene: TRBV29-1
len: 11
j_gene: TRBJ2-1
d_gene: -
CDR3nt: TGCAGCGTTGAAGGCGCGGGTGAGCAGTTCTTC
CDR3aa: CSVEGAGEQFF

abundance: few
v_gene: TRBV7-9
len: 14
j_gene: TRBJ2-5
d_gene: -
CDR3nt: TGTGCCAGCAGCGCCCGACAGGATGGAGAGACCCAGTACTTC
CDR3aa: CASSARQDGETQYF

abundance: -
v_gene: TRBV27
len: 15
j_gene: TRBJ1-4
d_gene: TRBD1
CDR3nt: TGTGCCAGCAGTTTAGGGGGACAGGTCGGGGAAAAACTGTTTTTT
CDR3aa: CASSLGGQVGEKLFF

abundance: -
v_gene: TRBV27
len: 14
j_gene: TRBJ1-1
d_gene: -
CDR3nt: TGTGCCAGCAGAGGGGGGGGCGGGAACACTGAAGCTTTCTTT
CDR3aa: CASRGGGGNTEAFF

abundance: -
v_gene: TRBV15
len: 15
j_gene: TRBJ2-2
d_gene: TRBD1
CDR3nt: TGTGCCACCAGCAGAGACAGGGGGCAAGTCGGGGAGCTGTTTTTT
CDR3aa: CATSRDRGQVGELFF

abundance: -
v_gene: TRBV28
len: 15
j_gene: TRBJ2-5
d_gene: TRBD2
CDR3nt: TGTGCCAGCAGTTCTACTAGCGGGAGGGGAGAGACCCAGTACTTC
CDR3aa: CASSSTSGRGETQYF

abundance: -
v_gene: TRBV5-1
len: 16
j_gene: TRBJ2-1
d_gene: TRBD1
CDR3nt: TGCGCCAGCAGCTTGGAGGGACAGTTCTCCTACAATGAGCAGTTCTTC
CDR3aa: CASSLEGQFSYNEQFF

abundance: -
v_gene: TRBV5-4
len: 15
j_gene: TRBJ2-7
d_gene: TRBD1
CDR3nt: TGTGCCAGCAGCTTACCCGGACAGGGGGCCCACGAGCAGTACTTC
CDR3aa: CASSLPGQGAHEQYF

abundance: -
v_gene: TRBV28
len: 14
j_gene: TRBJ1-2
d_gene: -
CDR3nt: TGTGCCACCCTCGGCAGGGCCTACCTCTATGGCTACACCTTC
CDR3aa: CATLGRAYLYGYTF

abundance: -
v_gene: TRBV18
len: 12
j_gene: TRBJ2-3
d_gene: -
CDR3nt: TGTGCCAGCTCATTTGATAGAGATACGCAGTATTTT
CDR3aa: CASSFDRDTQYF

abundance: -
v_gene: TRBV28
len: 19
j_gene: TRBJ1-6
d_gene: -
CDR3nt: TGTGCCAGCAGCTTAGGTTGGTCAAGGCCAGGAGGTTATTATTCACCCCTCCACTTT
CDR3aa: CASSLGWSRPGGYYSPLHF

abundance: -
v_gene: TRBV28
len: 15
j_gene: TRBJ1-6
d_gene: -
CDR3nt: TGTGCCAGCAAATGGGCCCTCGGCAATAATTCACCCCTCCACTTT
CDR3aa: CASKWALGNNSPLHF

abundance: -
v_gene: TRBV28
len: 15
j_gene: TRBJ1-3
d_gene: -
CDR3nt: TGTGCCAGCTGGGGGGGGCCCCCGGCGGGAAACACCATATATTTT
CDR3aa: CASWGGPPAGNTIYF

abundance: -
v_gene: TRBV28
len: 18
j_gene: TRBJ2-7
d_gene: TRBD2
CDR3nt: TGTGCCAGCAGTCGTCCCGGGACTAGCGGGAGGCGAGCCTACGAGCAGTACTTC
CDR3aa: CASSRPGTSGRRAYEQYF

abundance: -
v_gene: TRBV10-3
len: 14
j_gene: TRBJ1-1
d_gene: TRBD1
CDR3nt: TGTGCCATCAGGGACAGGGATCTGAACACTGAAGCTTTCTTT
CDR3aa: CAIRDRDLNTEAFF

abundance: -
v_gene: TRBV28
len: 11
j_gene: TRBJ1-2
d_gene: -
CDR3nt: TGTGCCAGCAGCACAGGGTTCGGCTACACCTTC
CDR3aa: CASSTGFGYTF

abundance: once
v_gene: TRBV6-5
len: 13
j_gene: TRBJ2-3
d_gene: TRBD1
CDR3nt: TGTGCCAGCACCCCATACCCACAGGGGTCGCAGTATTTT
CDR3aa: CASTPYPQGSQYF

abundance: -
v_gene: TRBV7-2
len: 16
j_gene: TRBJ2-2
d_gene: TRBD2
CDR3nt: TGTGCCAGCAGCACCCCTAGCGGGCTGAACACCGGGGAGCTGTTTTTT
CDR3aa: CASSTPSGLNTGELFF

abundance: -
v_gene: TRBV5-4
len: 14
j_gene: TRBJ2-1
d_gene: TRBD1
CDR3nt: TGTGCCAGCAGCAACCGGGACAGGTACAATGAGCAGTTCTTC
CDR3aa: CASSNRDRYNEQFF

abundance: once
v_gene: TRBV11-3
len: 15
j_gene: TRBJ2-1
d_gene: TRBD1
CDR3nt: TGTGCCAGCGCCAAGACAGGGGGGCCCTACAATGAGCAGTTCTTC
CDR3aa: CASAKTGGPYNEQFF

abundance: -
v_gene: TRBV9
len: 14
j_gene: TRBJ1-2
d_gene: -
CDR3nt: TGTGCCACTACGAGGGAGGGGGGATCCTATGGCTACACCTTC
CDR3aa: CATTREGGSYGYTF

abundance: -
v_gene: TRBV19
len: 13
j_gene: TRBJ1-6
d_gene: TRBD1
CDR3nt: TGTGCCAGTGGGACGGGACAGGATTCACCCCTCCACTTT
CDR3aa: CASGTGQDSPLHF

abundance: once
v_gene: TRBV2
len: 13
j_gene: TRBJ2-2
d_gene: -
CDR3nt: TGTGCCAGCGGGGCTGCATACACCGGGGAGCTGTTTTTT
CDR3aa: CASGAAYTGELFF

abundance: -
v_gene: TRBV7-9
len: 15
j_gene: TRBJ2-5
d_gene: TRBD2
CDR3nt: TGTGCCAGCAGCTTAGGACTAGCCGACGGAGAGACCCAGTACTTC
CDR3aa: CASSLGLADGETQYF

abundance: -
v_gene: TRBV7-2
len: 15
j_gene: TRBJ2-1
d_gene: -
CDR3nt: TGTGCCAGCAGCCCGGGGAGGACAGGGAGGGTCGAGCAGTTCTTC
CDR3aa: CASSPGRTGRVEQFF